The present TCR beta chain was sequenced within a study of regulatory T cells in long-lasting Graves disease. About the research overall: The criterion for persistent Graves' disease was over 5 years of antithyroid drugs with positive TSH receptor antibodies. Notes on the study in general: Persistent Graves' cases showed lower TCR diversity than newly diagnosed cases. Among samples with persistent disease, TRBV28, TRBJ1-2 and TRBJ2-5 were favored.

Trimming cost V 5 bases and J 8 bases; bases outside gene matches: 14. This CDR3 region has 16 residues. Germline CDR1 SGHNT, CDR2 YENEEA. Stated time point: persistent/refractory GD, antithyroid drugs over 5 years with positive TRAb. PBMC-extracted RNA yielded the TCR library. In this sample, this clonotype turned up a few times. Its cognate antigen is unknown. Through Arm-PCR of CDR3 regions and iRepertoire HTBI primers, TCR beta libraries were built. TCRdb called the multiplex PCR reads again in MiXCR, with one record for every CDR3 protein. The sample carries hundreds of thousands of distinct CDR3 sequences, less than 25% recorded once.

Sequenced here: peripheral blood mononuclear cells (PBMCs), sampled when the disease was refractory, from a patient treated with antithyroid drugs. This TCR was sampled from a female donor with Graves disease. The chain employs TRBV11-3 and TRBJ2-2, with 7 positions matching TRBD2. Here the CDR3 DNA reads TGTGCCAGCAGCCTATATCCCACGGGAGGTCTGGGGGAGCTGTTTTTT. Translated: CASSLYPTGGLGELFF.